The 6 T cell receptor beta chains listed next were all sequenced from one sample in a study of identical twins. MiXCR was run by TCRdb on the 5' RACE reads, yielding one entry per CDR3 protein. The sample records nearly 250,000 distinct CDR3 sequences, approximately 7% being singletons. The same data also contributed to another study, on yellow fever vaccine responses in identical twins.

Input material: memory (CD45RO+) T cells sorted from blood. The receptors come from a woman under 30 in good health.

This clonotype was picked up a small number of times. The gene calls are TRBV6-5 and TRBJ2-2; TRBD1 matches at 11 bases. Germline CDR1 is MNHEY and CDR2 is SVGAGI. The J segment lost 6 bases and the V segment lost 0 bases, leaving 0 bases of the junction unmatched. This CDR3 has 15 residues. The chain's CDR3 is CASSYSGQGAGELFF. The CDR3 DNA follows: TGTGCCAGCAGTTACTCGGGACAGGGGGCCGGGGAGCTGTTTTTT.

The chain is built from TRBV12-1 and TRBJ2-1; TRBD2, as called in the table, went unchecked against the DNA. TRBV12-1 is a pseudogene segment. The CDR3 contains 16 residues. CDR3 DNA: TGTGCCAGCAGCCCCTGCCTAGCGGTGCCTTCGAATGAGCAGTTCTTC. It encodes CASSPCLAVPSNEQFF.

This clonotype was recorded a few times. The chain is built from TRBV20-1 and TRBJ2-7; weak D call: TRBD1 (9 bases). The CDR3 spans 14 residues. V was trimmed by 6 bases and J by 3 bases, leaving 18 bases between them. Germline-derived CDR1 and CDR2 are DFQATT and SNEGSKA (reference sequence). The CDR3 DNA reads TGCAGTGCGCTAAGCGGGGGACAGGGCTACGAGCAGTACTTC. Its translation is CSALSGGQGYEQYF.

This clonotype was seen many times. The V gene is TRBV4-1, the J gene TRBJ2-6; 7 bases map to TRBD2. V lost 3 bases, J lost 0 bases, and 11 bases stayed unmatched. The CDR3 has 19 residues. In germline, CDR1 is MGHRA, CDR2 YSYEKL. CDR3 DNA sequence: TGCGCCAGCAGCCACCCGGGGAGGGTTTTAAGCTCTGGGGCCAACGTCCTGACTTTC. Protein sequence: CASSHPGRVLSSGANVLTF.

This clonotype was recorded at least ten times. J is TRBJ1-5 and V is TRBV5-8; D is unclear. CDR1 and CDR2 from the germline V gene are SGHTS and YDEGEE. This CDR3 region has 16 residues. Trimming removed 3 bases at V and 2 bases at J, with 15 bases between. DNA of the CDR3: TGTGCCAGCAGCTCCGGACCCTGGGCGGGCAATCAGCCCCAGCATTTT. Translated, it gives CASSSGPWAGNQPQHF.

This chain connects TRBV6-4 to TRBJ1-6; possible D gene TRBD1, 5 bases. CDR1 is MRHNA, CDR2 SNTAGT, per germline. Trimming left V 6 bases short and J 5 bases short, with 11 bases between. The CDR3 spans 14 residues. Written as DNA, the CDR3 is TGTGCCAGCAGAGCCCAGGGTGATAATTCACCCCTCCACTTT. This sequence encodes CASRAQGDNSPLHF.